This TCR beta chain was captured in a study of spatial heterogeneity in lung cancer. The V end was cut by 5 bases, the J end by 5 bases, with 18 bases between. This CDR3 spans 15 amino acids. CDR1 and CDR2 from the germline V gene are SGHVS and FQNEAQ. A single record per CDR3 protein comes from TCRdb applying MiXCR to the 5' RACE reads. The sample has 2,500 or so distinct CDR3 sequences; about 13% are singletons. The table lists this clonotype with many counts. The antigen is not known. Study-wide points: Ubiquitous expanded tumor TCRs surfaced in blood more at resection than they did at follow-up.

As to time point: sample taken at primary tumor resection. Whole RNA was taken from tumor, nontumor lung or frozen PBMC; it was then sequenced unsorted. This TCR was recovered from a male donor with early-stage non-small cell lung cancer. Sequences were derived from PBMCs, sampled at surgery. V is TRBV7-8 and J is TRBJ2-5, with D possibly being TRBD2 (5 bases). In nucleotides, the CDR3 is TGTGCCAGCAGCCCCCGGAGTCACTGGGAGGAGACCCAGTACTTC. Its protein is CASSPRSHWEETQYF.